This record looks at one T cell receptor beta chain sequence and its context. At one end the junction does not follow the germline gene, possibly because of a read error. In preparing bulk TCR libraries, previously described methods and listed TCR primers were used. Via MiXCR, TCRdb re-called the PCR reads, giving one row per CDR3 protein. The repertoire holds some 93,000 distinct CDR3 sequences, with around 23% as singletons. This sample is drawn from a study of molecular identifiers for immune sequencing clone quantification. Study context: Replicate experiments divided RNA from approximately 22,000 or 94,000 naive CD8 cells into five parts and sequenced four.

Researchers sorted naive CD8 T cells as cells that were CD8+CD4-CCR7+CD45RA+. Germline V gene lookup returns CDR1 SGHVS and CDR2 FQNEAQ. The CDR3 is 16 residues long. This chain uses TRBV7-8 with TRBJ1-4, with TRBD1 matching over 7 bases. The sequenced sample was naive CD8+ T cells from blood, with Jurkat cell RNA spiked in. Subset specified: FACS-sorted CD8+CD4-CCR7+CD45RA+ naive T cells. The sequence was obtained from a human donor in good health. Some libraries in this study had Jurkat cell RNA spiked in. The CDR3 DNA reads TGTGTCAGCAGCTTACAAGACAGGGCCACTAATGAAAAACCGTTTTTT. This gives the protein CVSSLQDRATNEKPFF. Together with reference TRBV7-8 and TRBJ1-4, the CDR3 gives the full variable domain: GAGVSQSPRYKVAKRGQDVALRCDPISGHVSLFWYQQALGQGPEFLTYFQNEAQLDKSGLPSDRFFAERPEGSVSTLKIQRTQQEDSAVYLCVSSLQDRATNEKPFFGSGTQLSVL.